This T cell receptor beta chain was identified during a study of blood T cell repertoires in COVID-19 (dated by TCRdb to about 2020). About the study as a whole: Samples covering the acute and convalescent phases of COVID-19 were provided by collaborators in the United States, Italy and Spain. Samples came from the ongoing ImmuneRACE study (first 160 participants) plus 1,254 subjects from 6 global collaborators. The material from the prospective study consisted of cDNA or gDNA derived from T cells, B-cell-depleted T cells, or PBMCs. Deeply sampled blood TCRbeta repertoires from subjects exposed to, actively infected with, or recovered from COVID-19 were included in the dataset. The repertoires were released in a freely available public database intended as a resource for research on the immune response to SARS-CoV-2. A de-identified subject ID, COVID-19 status, age in years and sex were almost always included in the sample metadata. Where available, HLA class I and class II types were obtained from metadata supplied by the sample provider rather than from assay-based typing.

Each collaborating institution followed its own protocols to collect whole blood in K2EDTA tubes. Collaborator samples were shipped for TCRbeta analysis as frozen whole blood, isolated PBMCs, or DNA extracted from either sample type. The immunoSEQ Assay, a bias-controlled multiplex PCR, was used to amplify TCRbeta CDR3 regions from genomic DNA. The study's own analysis went as follows. Within the assay, amplification of reference gene primers was used to estimate how many nucleated cells each sample contained. Sequence reads were collapsed and filtered to measure the absolute abundance of every unique TCRbeta CDR3 rearrangement. For each sample, productive Simpson clonality was calculated by taking the square root of Simpson's diversity index across productive rearrangements. Sourced from immuneACCESS, this table was stored by TCRdb with only in-frame sequences that have V and J called. A share of the clones is absent; for the studies checked, an unresolved V gene accounts for under half, and the remainder has no known explanation. That table is the source of V, J and clone size, and D and trimming were worked out from the DNA. The sample profile shows more than 150,000 clones; more than 85% of them were found once. About 0.54% of the sample comes from the top ten.

Comments on this clone: Its antigen target is currently unknown. Base qualities are missing; no much larger clone stands one base away.

What the research found in general, with its limitations: Clinical and demographic metadata were provided uncurated, with the amount varying by source and participant.

There are 15 amino acids in the CDR3, from cysteine to phenylalanine inclusive. CDR3 DNA is the only sequence kept; it has 45 bases, read in frame from the first base. V trim: 0 bases; J trim: 5 bases; unmatched bases: 9. The germline V gene (reference sequence) sets CDR1 to GTSNPN and CDR2 to SVGIG. The receptor was isolated from a middle-aged man with acute or convalescent COVID-19. In this chain, TRBV30 is recombined with TRBJ1-2; a stretch of 7 junction bases matches TRBD1. Input material: peripheral blood. In nucleotide form, the sequence is TGTGCCTGGAGTGTTGACGGCTCAGGGGGGTATGGCTACACCTTC. Its amino acids are CAWSVDGSGGYGYTF.